The rows below give T cell receptor beta chains drawn from one sample of a study of blood T cell repertoires in COVID-19. Generated by immunoSEQ multiplex PCR, the TCRdb table keeps only in-frame clones and is missing some. The table records under 350,000 clones, under 90% of them present only once. The specimen sequenced was peripheral blood. These receptors were collected from a woman in her twenties or thirties with COVID-19, enrolled during active disease. CDR3s include the opening cysteine and the closing phenylalanine or tryptophan. The D gene is left open where the match is weak. Some rows have no size entry. The others give once, few or many, or a class for an expanded clone.

J gene | clone size | V gene | D gene | CDR3 protein | CDR3 DNA
TRBJ2-1 | NA | TRBV7-7 | TRBD2 | CASSPGLASDNEQFF | TGTGCCAGCAGCCCGGGACTAGCGTCCGACAATGAGCAGTTCTTC
TRBJ1-1 | NA | TRBV6-6 | TRBD1 | CASSPDRGRPMNTEAFF | TGTGCCAGCAGTCCGGACAGGGGCCGACCTATGAACACTGAAGCTTTCTTT
TRBJ1-1 | once | TRBV15 | TRBD1 | CATSGGQGNRIAFF | TGTGCCACCAGCGGGGGACAGGGGAACCGTATAGCTTTCTTT
TRBJ2-1 | NA | TRBV6-1 | TRBD1 | CASSDPSTGGARNEQFF | TGTGCCAGCAGTGATCCCTCGACAGGGGGCGCACGTAATGAGCAGTTCTTC
TRBJ1-3 | NA | TRBV19 | NA | CASSIAQTGTGNTIYF | TGTGCCAGTAGTATAGCCCAGACAGGTACCGGAAACACCATATATTTT
TRBJ1-4 | once | TRBV11-2 | NA | CASSLGARPNEKLFF | TGTGCCAGCAGCTTAGGGGCCAGGCCTAATGAAAAACTGTTTTTT
TRBJ1-2 | NA | TRBV10-3 | TRBD1 | CAISDDRELYGYTF | TGTGCCATCAGTGATGACAGGGAACTCTATGGCTACACCTTC
TRBJ2-1 | NA | TRBV4-1 | TRBD2 | CASSPSDGTSGNNEQFF | TGCGCCAGCAGCCCATCAGATGGGACTAGCGGGAACAATGAGCAGTTCTTC
TRBJ2-3 | once | TRBV6-5 | NA | CASSLGGGTDTQYF | TGTGCCAGCAGTTTGGGCGGGGGCACAGATACGCAGTATTTT
TRBJ1-5 | NA | TRBV4-1 | TRBD1 | CASSQSLSGGYQPQHF | TGCGCCAGCAGCCAATCCCTTTCAGGGGGATATCAGCCCCAGCATTTT
TRBJ1-1 | NA | TRBV28 | NA | CASSLSYREGRHYPAFF | TGTGCCAGCAGTTTATCATATCGGGAGGGAAGGCACTATCCAGCTTTCTTT
TRBJ1-2 | NA | TRBV5-1 | NA | CASSLGDTTYGYTF | TGCGCCAGCAGCTTGGGTGACACCACCTATGGCTACACCTTC
TRBJ2-5 | NA | TRBV5-1 | NA | CASNSDETQYF | TGCGCCAGCAATAGCGACGAGACCCAGTACTTC
TRBJ2-3 | NA | TRBV6-5 | NA | CASASPGGLDTQYF | TGTGCCAGCGCTAGCCCGGGGGGCCTGGATACGCAGTATTTT
TRBJ1-6 | NA | TRBV13 | TRBD1 | CASSLRRGPNSPLHF | TGTGCCAGCAGCTTACGGAGGGGGCCTAATTCACCCCTCCACTTT
TRBJ2-2 | NA | TRBV18 | TRBD1 | CASSQGQPNTGELFF | TGTGCCAGCTCACAGGGACAGCCGAACACCGGGGAGCTGTTTTTT
TRBJ2-3 | once | TRBV28 | TRBD1 | CASRAGTGTDTQYF | TGTGCCAGCAGGGCCGGGACAGGGACGGATACGCAGTATTTT
TRBJ2-5 | NA | TRBV5-1 | NA | CASSAGETQYF | TGCGCCAGCAGTGCAGGAGAGACCCAGTACTTC
TRBJ2-1 | NA | TRBV7-9 | TRBD1 | CASSFGTGGLGYNEQFF | TGTGCCAGCAGCTTTGGTACAGGGGGCTTAGGGTACAATGAGCAGTTCTTC
TRBJ2-7 | NA | TRBV9 | TRBD1 | CASSFSGQGYYEQYF | TGTGCCAGCAGCTTCAGCGGACAGGGGTACTACGAGCAGTACTTC
TRBJ1-2 | NA | TRBV19 | TRBD1 | CASSTWTGDGYTF | TGTGCCAGTAGTACTTGGACAGGGGATGGCTACACCTTC
TRBJ2-5 | NA | TRBV4-1 | TRBD2 | CASSQVRPGGTQYF | TGCGCCAGCAGCCAAGTAAGACCGGGGGGAACCCAGTACTTC
TRBJ1-6 | NA | TRBV7-6 | NA | CASSLGNRAYNSPLHF | TGTGCCAGCAGCTTAGGCAACAGGGCGTATAATTCACCCCTCCACTTT
TRBJ1-3 | NA | TRBV2 | NA | CASSEIRSGNTIYF | TGTGCCAGCAGTGAAATCCGCTCTGGAAACACCATATATTTT
TRBJ1-1 | NA | TRBV27 | NA | CASIGGEMNTEAFF | TGTGCCAGCATCGGGGGGGAGATGAACACTGAAGCTTTCTTT
TRBJ1-2 | NA | TRBV3-1/TRBV3-2 | TRBD1 | CASSPFWDRANYGYTF | TGTGCCAGCAGCCCGTTTTGGGACAGGGCTAACTATGGCTACACCTTC
TRBJ2-5 | once | TRBV5-1 | TRBD1 | CASSSTGTQETQYF | TGCGCCAGCAGCTCGACAGGGACCCAAGAGACCCAGTACTTC
TRBJ1-6 | NA | TRBV20-1 | NA | CRAGGNSPLHF | TGCAGGGCGGGAGGTAATTCACCCCTCCACTTT
TRBJ1-2 | once | TRBV7-3 | TRBD1 | CASSSGTGAGYTF | TGTGCCAGCAGCTCCGGGACAGGGGCCGGCTACACCTTC
TRBJ1-5 | NA | TRBV5-6 | TRBD1 | CASSLAGQGGQPQHF | TGTGCCAGCAGCTTGGCGGGACAGGGGGGTCAGCCCCAGCATTTT
TRBJ1-1 | NA | TRBV13 | NA | CASSLRGSLNTEAFF | TGTGCCAGCAGCTTAAGGGGAAGCTTGAACACTGAAGCTTTCTTT
TRBJ2-7 | NA | TRBV10-3 | TRBD2 | CAISESSGRGGSYEQYF | TGTGCCATCAGTGAGTCATCGGGACGGGGGGGAAGCTACGAGCAGTACTTC
TRBJ1-3 | once | TRBV19 | NA | CASSTSGVLGNTIYF | TGTGCCAGTAGTACGTCAGGGGTTCTCGGAAACACCATATATTTT
TRBJ2-4 | NA | TRBV6-2/TRBV6-3 | NA | CASSYADREDIQYF | TGTGCCAGCAGTTACGCAGACAGGGAGGACATTCAGTACTTC
TRBJ1-2 | NA | TRBV10-3 | NA | CAISESGVSSYGYTF | TGTGCCATCAGTGAGTCAGGGGTTTCTTCCTATGGCTACACCTTC
TRBJ1-4 | NA | TRBV11-2 | TRBD1 | CASSLDRGSEKLFF | TGTGCCAGCAGCTTAGACAGGGGGAGCGAAAAACTGTTTTTT
TRBJ2-1 | NA | TRBV20-1 | NA | CSARPRVEQFF | TGCAGTGCTAGACCGCGAGTAGAGCAGTTCTTC
TRBJ1-3 | NA | TRBV19 | NA | CASSEEDSGNTIYF | TGTGCCAGTAGCGAGGAAGACTCTGGAAACACCATATATTTT